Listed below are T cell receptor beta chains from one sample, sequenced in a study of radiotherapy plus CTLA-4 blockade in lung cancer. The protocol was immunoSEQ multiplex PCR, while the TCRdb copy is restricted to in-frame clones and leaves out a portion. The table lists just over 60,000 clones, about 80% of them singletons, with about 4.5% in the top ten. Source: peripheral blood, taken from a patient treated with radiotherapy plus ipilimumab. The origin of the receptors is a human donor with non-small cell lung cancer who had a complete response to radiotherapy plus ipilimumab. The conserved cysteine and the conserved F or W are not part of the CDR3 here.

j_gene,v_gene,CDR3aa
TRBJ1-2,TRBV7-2,ASSSEGFGYT
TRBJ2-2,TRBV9,ASSTQNTGELF
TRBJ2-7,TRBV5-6,ASSFIVKNGEQY
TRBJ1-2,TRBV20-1,SAREGYGYT
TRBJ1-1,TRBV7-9,ASSFHPGQSMNTEAF
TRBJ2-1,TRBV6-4,ASSEPGLALNEQF
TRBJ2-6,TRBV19,ASSITRTAGANVLT
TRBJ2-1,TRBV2,ASSYRLVSYNEQF
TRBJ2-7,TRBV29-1,SVRPPGQVTEQY
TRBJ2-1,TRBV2,ASRGWKGLDEQF
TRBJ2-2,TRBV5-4,ASTNGRGRLNTGELF
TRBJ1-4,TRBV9,ASSQRGGNEKLF
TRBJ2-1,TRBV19,ASRPGGSYNEQF
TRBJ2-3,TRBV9,ASSVDGYRASGDTDTQY
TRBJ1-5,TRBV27,ASRLTYSNQPQH
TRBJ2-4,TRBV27,ASSFREAKNIQY
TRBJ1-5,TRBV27,ASSLRGGQPQH
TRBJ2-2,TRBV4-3,ASSQEWGWAGELF
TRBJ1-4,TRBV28,ASSPPSRTNEKLF
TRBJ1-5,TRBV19,ASSLLRDRNQPQH
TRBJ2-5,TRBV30,AWSALPSQTGYQETQY
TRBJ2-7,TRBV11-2,ASSYGTIPEQY
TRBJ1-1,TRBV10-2,ASSGGTGGSDTEAF
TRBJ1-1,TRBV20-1,SAWRTEAF
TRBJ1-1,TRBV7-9,ASRRQTPLNTEAF
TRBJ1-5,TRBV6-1,ATKGRDNQPQH
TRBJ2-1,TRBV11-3,ASSPVGGSGYNEQF
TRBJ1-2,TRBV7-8,ASSRDRDGGYT
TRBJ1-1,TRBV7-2,ASSQQGGNPEAF
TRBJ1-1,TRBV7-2,ASSLVGNTEAF
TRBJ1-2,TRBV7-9,ASQPPTGPGYGYT
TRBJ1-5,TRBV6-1,ASRLDRDGQPQH